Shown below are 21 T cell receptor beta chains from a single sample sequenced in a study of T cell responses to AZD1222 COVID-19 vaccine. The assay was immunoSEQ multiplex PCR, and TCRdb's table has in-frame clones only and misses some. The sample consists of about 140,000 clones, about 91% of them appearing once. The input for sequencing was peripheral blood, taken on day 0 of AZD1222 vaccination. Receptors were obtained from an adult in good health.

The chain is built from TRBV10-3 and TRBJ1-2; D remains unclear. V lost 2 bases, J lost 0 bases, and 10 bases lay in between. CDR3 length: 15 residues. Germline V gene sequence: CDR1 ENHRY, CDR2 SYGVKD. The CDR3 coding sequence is TGTGCCATCAGTGAGACCGGGAGCTCTAACTATGGCTACACCTTC. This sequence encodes CAISETGSSNYGYTF.

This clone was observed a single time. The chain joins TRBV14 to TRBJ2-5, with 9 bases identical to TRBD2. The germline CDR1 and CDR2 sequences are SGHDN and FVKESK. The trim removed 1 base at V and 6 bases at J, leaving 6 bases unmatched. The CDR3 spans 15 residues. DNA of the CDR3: TGTGCCAGCAGCCAAGGCAGTAGCGGGAGACAGACCCAGTACTTC. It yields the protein CASSQGSSGRQTQYF.

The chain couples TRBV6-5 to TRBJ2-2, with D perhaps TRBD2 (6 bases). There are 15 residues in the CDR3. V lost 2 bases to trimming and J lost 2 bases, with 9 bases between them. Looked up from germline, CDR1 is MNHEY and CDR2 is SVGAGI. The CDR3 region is CASSYGGKNTGELFF. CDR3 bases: TGTGCCAGCAGTTACGGGGGGAAAAACACCGGGGAGCTGTTTTTT.

CDR3 amino acids: CASNPGRPNTEAFF. CDR3 nucleotides: TGTGCCAGCAACCCAGGACGCCCGAACACTGAAGCTTTCTTT. The chain joins TRBV7-2 to TRBJ1-1; D gene ambiguous. There are 14 residues in the CDR3. V gave up 7 bases and J gave up 1 base, with 13 bases separating them. Germline lookup yields CDR1 SGHTA and CDR2 FQGNSA.

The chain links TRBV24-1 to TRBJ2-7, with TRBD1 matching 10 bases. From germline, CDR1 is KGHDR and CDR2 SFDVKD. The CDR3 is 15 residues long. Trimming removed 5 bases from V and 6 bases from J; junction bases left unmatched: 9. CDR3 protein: CATSATGTGDGEQYF. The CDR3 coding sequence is TGTGCCACCAGTGCTACCGGGACAGGGGACGGCGAGCAGTACTTC.

CDR3 sequence (DNA): TGTGCCAGCAGCCTCTATACTAGCGGGTATTCCTACGAGCAGTACTTC. Its translation is CASSLYTSGYSYEQYF. This rearrangement joins TRBV14 to TRBJ2-7; TRBD2 matches 9 bases. The junction had 8 bases not matched to a gene; V was cut back by 4 bases and J by 1 base. Germline CDR1 reads SGHDN; CDR2 reads FVKESK. The CDR3 has 16 amino acids.

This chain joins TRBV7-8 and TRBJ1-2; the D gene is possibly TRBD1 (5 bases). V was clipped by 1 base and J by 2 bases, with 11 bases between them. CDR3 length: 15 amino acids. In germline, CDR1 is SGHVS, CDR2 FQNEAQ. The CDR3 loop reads CASSLVSGRNYGYTF. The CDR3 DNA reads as TGTGCCAGCAGCTTAGTTTCGGGGCGAAACTATGGCTACACCTTC.

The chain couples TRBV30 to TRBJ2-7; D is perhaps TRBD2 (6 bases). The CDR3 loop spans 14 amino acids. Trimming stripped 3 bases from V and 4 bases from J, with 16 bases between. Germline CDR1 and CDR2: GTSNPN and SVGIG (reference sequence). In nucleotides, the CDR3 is TGTGCCTGGAGAGGGTCGGGAGTGGTGTACGAGCAGTACTTC. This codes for CAWRGSGVVYEQYF.

The CDR3 spells CASVSRGNYNEQFF. The CDR3 DNA reads as TGTGCCAGTGTAAGTAGAGGGAACTACAATGAGCAGTTCTTC. This chain joins TRBV19 and TRBJ2-1; D is possibly TRBD2 (5 bases). This CDR3 region has 14 residues. The germline V gene has CDR1 LNHDA and CDR2 SQIVND (reference sequence). V lost 8 bases and J 3 bases, leaving 14 bases between the germline ends.

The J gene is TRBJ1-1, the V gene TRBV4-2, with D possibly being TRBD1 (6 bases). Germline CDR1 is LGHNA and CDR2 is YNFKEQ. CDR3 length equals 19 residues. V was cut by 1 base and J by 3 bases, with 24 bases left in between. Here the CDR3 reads CASSQGAGGAGGTDTEAFF. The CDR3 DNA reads TGTGCCAGCAGCCAAGGGGCGGGGGGCGCGGGTGGGACGGACACTGAAGCTTTCTTT.

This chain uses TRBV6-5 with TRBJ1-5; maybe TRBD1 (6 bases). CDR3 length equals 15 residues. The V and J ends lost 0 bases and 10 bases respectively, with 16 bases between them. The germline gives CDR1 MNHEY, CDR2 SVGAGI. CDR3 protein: CASSYSGATRDPQHF. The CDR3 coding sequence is TGTGCCAGCAGTTACTCGGGGGCTACCAGGGATCCCCAGCATTTT.

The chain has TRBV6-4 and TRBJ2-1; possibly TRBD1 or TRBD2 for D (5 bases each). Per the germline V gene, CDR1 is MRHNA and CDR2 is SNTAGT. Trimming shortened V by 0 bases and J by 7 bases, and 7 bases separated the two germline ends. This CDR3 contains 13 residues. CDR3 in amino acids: CASSDSEGNEQFF. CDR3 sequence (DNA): TGTGCCAGCAGTGACTCCGAGGGGAATGAGCAGTTCTTC.

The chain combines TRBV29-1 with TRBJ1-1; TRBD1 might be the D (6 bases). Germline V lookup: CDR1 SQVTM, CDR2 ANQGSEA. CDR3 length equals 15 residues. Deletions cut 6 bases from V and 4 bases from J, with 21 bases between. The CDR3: CSVPKGGLEGTEAFF. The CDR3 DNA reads TGCAGCGTCCCGAAAGGGGGTTTGGAAGGCACTGAAGCTTTCTTT. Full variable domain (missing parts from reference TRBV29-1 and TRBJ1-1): SAVISQKPSRDICQRGTSLTIQCQVDSQVTMMFWYRQQPGQSLTLIATANQGSEATYESGFVIDKFPISRPNLTFSTLTVSNMSPEDSSIYLCSVPKGGLEGTEAFFGQGTRLTVV.

The CDR3 DNA sequence: TGTGCCAGCAGCTTAGGTGGGGAATGGAACGGCTACACCTTC. It codes for CASSLGGEWNGYTF. The J gene is TRBJ1-2, the V gene TRBV7-2; no firm D call. This CDR3 spans 14 amino acids. The ends were cut back, 1 base at V and 8 bases at J, with 14 bases in the middle. Germline lookup yields CDR1 SGHTA and CDR2 FQGNSA. Based on the CDR3 plus reference TRBV7-2 and TRBJ1-2, the full variable domain is GAGVSQSPSNKVTEKGKDVELRCDPISGHTALYWYRQSLGQGLEFLIYFQGNSAPDKSGLPSDRFSAERTGGSVSTLTIQRTQQEDSAVYLCASSLGGEWNGYTFGSGTRLTVV.

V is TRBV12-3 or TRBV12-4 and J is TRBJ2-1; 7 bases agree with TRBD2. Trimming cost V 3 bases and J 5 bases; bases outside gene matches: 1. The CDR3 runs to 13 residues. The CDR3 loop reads CASSFAGDNEQFF. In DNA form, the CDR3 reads TGTGCCAGCAGTTTCGCGGGGGACAATGAGCAGTTCTTC.

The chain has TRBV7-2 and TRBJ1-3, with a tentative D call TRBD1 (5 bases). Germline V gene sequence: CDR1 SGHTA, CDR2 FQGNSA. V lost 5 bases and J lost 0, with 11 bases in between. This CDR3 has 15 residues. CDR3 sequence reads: CASSLDTGSGNTIYF. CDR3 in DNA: TGTGCCAGCAGCCTTGACACAGGCTCTGGAAACACCATATATTTT.

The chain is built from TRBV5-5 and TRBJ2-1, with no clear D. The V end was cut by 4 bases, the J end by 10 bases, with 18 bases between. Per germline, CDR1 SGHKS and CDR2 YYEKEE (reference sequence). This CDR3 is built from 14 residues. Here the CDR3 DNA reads TGTGCCAGCAGCCAATTTAGCTCCCGAATCGAGCAGTTCTTC. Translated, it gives CASSQFSSRIEQFF.

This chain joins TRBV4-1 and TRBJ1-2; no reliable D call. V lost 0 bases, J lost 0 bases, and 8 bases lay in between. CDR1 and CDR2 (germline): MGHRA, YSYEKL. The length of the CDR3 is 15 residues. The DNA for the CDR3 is TGCGCCAGCAGCCAAGATCATAGCCCTAACTATGGCTACACCTTC. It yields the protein CASSQDHSPNYGYTF.

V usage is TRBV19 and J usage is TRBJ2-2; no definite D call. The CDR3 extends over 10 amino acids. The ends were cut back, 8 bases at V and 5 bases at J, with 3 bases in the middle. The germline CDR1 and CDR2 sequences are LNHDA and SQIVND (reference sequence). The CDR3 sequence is CASGTGELFF. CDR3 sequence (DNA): TGTGCCAGTGGGACCGGGGAGCTGTTTTTT.

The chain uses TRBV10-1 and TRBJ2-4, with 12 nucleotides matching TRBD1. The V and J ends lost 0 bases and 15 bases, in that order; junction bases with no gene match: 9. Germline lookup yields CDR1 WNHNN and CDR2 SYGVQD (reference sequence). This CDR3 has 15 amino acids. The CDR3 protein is CASSESPGTGGPLYF. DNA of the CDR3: TGCGCCAGCAGTGAGTCGCCGGGGACAGGGGGCCCGCTGTACTTC.

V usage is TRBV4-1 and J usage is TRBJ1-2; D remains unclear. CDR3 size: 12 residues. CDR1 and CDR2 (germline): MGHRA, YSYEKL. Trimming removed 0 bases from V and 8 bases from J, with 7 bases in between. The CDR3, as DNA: TGCGCCAGCAGCCAAGAGATCGGCGGCTACACCTTC. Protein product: CASSQEIGGYTF.